This T cell receptor beta chain was recorded in a study of regulatory T cells in long-lasting Graves disease. Building the TCR beta libraries relied on iRepertoire HTBI primers, and CDR3 regions underwent Arm-PCR. TCRdb analysed the multiplex PCR reads with MiXCR anew, one entry per CDR3 protein. The data contain 400,000 to 450,000 distinct CDR3 sequences, about 17% of them seen just once; the ten biggest clones take up about 10%. CDR3 size: 15 residues. V trimming: 6 bases; J trimming: 2 bases; junction bases outside the gene matches: 5. The V gene's germline CDR1 is SGHAT and CDR2 FQDESV (reference sequence). Time point given: newly diagnosed GD, antithyroid drugs for less than 3 months. Generation of the TCR library employed RNA extracted from PBMCs. This clonotype was counted many times. The antigen is undetermined. Whole-study results and caveats: Segments TRBV28, TRBJ1-2 and TRBJ2-5 showed preferential usage in persistent disease.

These data also featured in a second study, about T cells in Graves' hyperthyroidism and ophthalmopathy. Turning to that study: A set of HTBI primers served as the primers for a first-round RT-PCR of the TCR CDR3. Blood samples included most of the expanded thyroid clonotypes exceeding 0.001.

The sequence derives from a woman in her twenties or thirties with Graves disease. The chain combines TRBV11-1 with TRBJ2-7, with TRBD2 matching 12 bases. The sample in question was peripheral blood mononuclear cells (PBMCs), obtained at new diagnosis, from a patient treated with antithyroid drugs. CDR3 nucleotides: TGTGCCAGCAGTTTCGGACTAGCGGGAACCTACGAGCAGTACTTC. Its translation: CASSFGLAGTYEQYF.